This T cell receptor (beta chain) was captured in a study of blood T cell repertoires in COVID-19. For the study at large: The origin of the acute and convalescent COVID-19 samples was the United States, Italy and Spain. Sources were T cells, B-cell-depleted T cells, or PBMCs; the material itself was cDNA or gDNA.

Each participant's cohort was designated according to participant-reported clinical history. All recovered Cohort 3 donors got two negative PCRs, got clearance, or saw symptom resolution. Assay used: immunoSEQ multiplex PCR; TCRdb lists only in-frame clones, some missing. The table lists over 120,000 clones, about 80% of them singletons. V lost 2 bases and J 1 base, leaving 7 bases between the germline ends. The CDR3 covers 13 residues. Germline CDR1 and CDR2: SQVTM and ANQGSEA. Only a few counts were recorded for this clone. Sequenced material: PBMCs or T cells enriched from blood (not recorded which). The clonotype was recovered from a man aged 45-60 years who had recovered from COVID-19. This rearrangement joins TRBV29-1 to TRBJ2-3; tentatively, D is TRBD1 (5 bases). CDR3 DNA: TGCAGCGTTGAAAAACAGGGCACAGATACGCAGTATTTT. Protein sequence: CSVEKQGTDTQYF.